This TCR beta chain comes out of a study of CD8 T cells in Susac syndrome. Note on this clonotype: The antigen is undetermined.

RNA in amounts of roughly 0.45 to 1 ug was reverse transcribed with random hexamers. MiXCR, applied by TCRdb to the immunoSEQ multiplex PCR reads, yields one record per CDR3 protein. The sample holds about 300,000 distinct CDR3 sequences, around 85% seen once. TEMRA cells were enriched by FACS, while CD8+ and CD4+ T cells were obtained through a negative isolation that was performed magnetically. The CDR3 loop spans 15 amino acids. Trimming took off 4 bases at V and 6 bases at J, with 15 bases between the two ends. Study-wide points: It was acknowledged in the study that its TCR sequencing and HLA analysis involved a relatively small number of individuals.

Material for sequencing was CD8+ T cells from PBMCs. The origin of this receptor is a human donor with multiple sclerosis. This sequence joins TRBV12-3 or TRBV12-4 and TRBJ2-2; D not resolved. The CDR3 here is CASSSSKRAAGELFF. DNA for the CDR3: TGTGCCAGCAGTTCCAGTAAAAGGGCCGCCGGGGAGCTGTTTTTT.